This T cell receptor beta chain stems from a study of cytomegalovirus exposure and HLA in healthy donors. Study information: In terms of ancestry, the Caucasian-associated cluster contained around four fifths of the approximately 400 genotyped donors. Whole-study findings and limits: In most subjects, TCR beta sequences reportedly gave accurate predictions of HLA-A and HLA-B alleles.

Regarding this clone: Its antigen is unknown.

Amplification used 60 Vbeta primers and 13 Jbeta primers. Profiling relied on immunoSEQ multiplex PCR, and the TCRdb table lists in-frame clones only, not all of them. The sample holds 150,000 to 200,000 clones, 68% seen once. Healthy bone marrow donors made up the cohort. V was pared by 1 base and J by 5 bases, with 15 bases between. The germline V gene encodes CDR1 SEHNR and CDR2 FQNEAQ (reference sequence). The CDR3 length is 16 residues. This TCR derives from a man aged 45-65 years in good health and CMV-seronegative. Sample: PBMCs. The chain joins TRBV7-9 to TRBJ1-5; a possible D gene is TRBD1 (5 bases). The CDR3 here is CASSLVGASLYQPQHF. The CDR3 DNA reads as TGTGCCAGCAGCTTAGTAGGGGCGTCCCTTTATCAGCCCCAGCATTTT. Looking up the rest from reference TRBV7-9 and TRBJ1-5 gives the full variable domain: DTGVSQNPRHKITKRGQNVTFRCDPISEHNRLYWYRQTLGQGPEFLTYFQNEAQLEKSRLLSDRFSAERPKGSFSTLEIQRTEQGDSAMYLCASSLVGASLYQPQHFGDGTRLSIL.